The rows below give T cell receptor beta chains drawn from one sample of a study of PD-L1 blockade in urothelial cancer. Produced via immunoSEQ multiplex PCR; TCRdb's table is partial and in-frame only. This sample has about 120,000 clones, with around 88% found just once. The starting material was PBMCs, obtained around atezolizumab (anti-PD-L1) treatment. The receptors come from a man aged 45-60 years with urothelial cancer. Both conserved end residues are part of each CDR3. D genes are given only for firm matches. A clone size is listed for some rows: how often the clone was seen (once, few, many), or a class if it is expanded.

V: TRBV28
D: .
size: .
J: TRBJ1-1
CDR3: CASSPRPAGNTEAFF
DNA: TGTGCCAGCAGTCCCCGTCCGGCGGGGAACACTGAAGCTTTCTTT

V: TRBV5-1
D: TRBD1
size: .
J: TRBJ1-5
CDR3: CASSRDSEQPQHF
DNA: TGCGCCAGCAGCCGGGACAGCGAACAGCCCCAGCATTTT

V: TRBV19
D: TRBD1
size: .
J: TRBJ1-1
CDR3: CASSQRQGMRTEAFF
DNA: TGTGCCAGTAGTCAACGACAGGGAATGAGGACTGAAGCTTTCTTT

V: TRBV9
D: .
size: .
J: TRBJ2-7
CDR3: CASSVAGAEQYF
DNA: TGTGCCAGCAGCGTAGCCGGAGCCGAGCAGTACTTC

V: TRBV28
D: TRBD1
size: .
J: TRBJ2-3
CDR3: CASSRQGAGTDTQYF
DNA: TGTGCCAGCAGTCGACAGGGGGCAGGGACAGATACGCAGTATTTT

V: TRBV19
D: .
size: .
J: TRBJ2-7
CDR3: CASSIADSSYEQYF
DNA: TGTGCCAGTAGTATAGCTGACAGCTCCTACGAGCAGTACTTC

V: TRBV4-1
D: TRBD2
size: .
J: TRBJ2-1
CDR3: CASSPGGKWALRVSYNEQFF
DNA: TGCGCCAGCAGCCCGGGGGGTAAATGGGCCTTACGGGTTTCCTACAATGAGCAGTTCTTC

V: TRBV6-5
D: .
size: .
J: TRBJ1-2
CDR3: CASATGGFGYTF
DNA: TGTGCCAGCGCAACGGGGGGCTTTGGCTACACCTTC

V: TRBV19
D: .
size: few
J: TRBJ1-2
CDR3: CASLSSSEIGGSYGYTF
DNA: TGTGCCAGTCTCTCCTCTTCTGAAATAGGGGGTAGTTACGGCTACACCTTC

V: TRBV7-9
D: .
size: .
J: TRBJ2-3
CDR3: CASSSFLGGDTDTQYF
DNA: TGTGCCAGCAGCTCCTTTTTAGGGGGAGACACAGATACGCAGTATTTT

V: TRBV9
D: .
size: .
J: TRBJ2-3
CDR3: CASSVDPGDGDTQYF
DNA: TGTGCCAGCAGCGTAGATCCGGGGGACGGAGATACGCAGTATTTT

V: TRBV10-3
D: .
size: .
J: TRBJ1-1
CDR3: CAISDRVENTEAFF
DNA: TGTGCCATCAGTGACAGGGTTGAGAACACTGAAGCTTTCTTT

V: TRBV28
D: TRBD2
size: .
J: TRBJ2-1
CDR3: CASWGGWGVVNEQFF
DNA: TGTGCCAGTTGGGGGGGGTGGGGCGTGGTTAATGAGCAGTTCTTC

V: TRBV20-1
D: .
size: .
J: TRBJ1-2
CDR3: CSASQNYGYTF
DNA: TGCAGTGCTAGCCAGAACTATGGCTACACCTTC

V: TRBV27
D: .
size: .
J: TRBJ1-1
CDR3: CASSPLGGTEAFF
DNA: TGTGCCAGCAGTCCCCTGGGGGGGACTGAAGCTTTCTTT

V: TRBV7-9
D: TRBD1
size: .
J: TRBJ2-7
CDR3: CASSLTGTGGEQYF
DNA: TGTGCCAGCAGCTTAACCGGGACAGGGGGCGAGCAGTACTTC

V: TRBV6-4
D: TRBD2
size: .
J: TRBJ2-5
CDR3: CASSDSAGVYETQYF
DNA: TGTGCCAGCAGTGACTCGGCGGGAGTCTACGAGACCCAGTACTTC

V: TRBV7-9
D: .
size: once
J: TRBJ1-5
CDR3: CASSPTEPNQPQHF
DNA: TGTGCCAGCAGCCCTACAGAACCCAATCAGCCCCAGCATTTT

V: TRBV15
D: .
size: .
J: TRBJ2-5
CDR3: CATSKHILQETQYF
DNA: TGTGCCACCAGCAAGCATATCTTACAGGAGACCCAGTACTTC

V: TRBV11-2
D: .
size: .
J: TRBJ2-2
CDR3: CASSLGANTGELFF
DNA: TGTGCCAGCTCGCTAGGCGCGAACACCGGGGAGCTGTTTTTT

V: TRBV5-1
D: TRBD2
size: .
J: TRBJ2-7
CDR3: CASSPGLAGGEQYF
DNA: TGCGCCAGCAGCCCCGGACTAGCGGGAGGCGAGCAGTACTTC

V: TRBV29-1
D: .
size: .
J: TRBJ1-2
CDR3: CSVGPGATIGYTF
DNA: TGCAGCGTTGGACCAGGTGCGACTATTGGCTACACCTTC

V: TRBV5-1
D: TRBD2
size: .
J: TRBJ2-5
CDR3: CASSSKRGLAGGEETQYF
DNA: TGCGCCAGCAGCTCGAAAAGAGGACTAGCGGGAGGTGAAGAGACCCAGTACTTC

V: TRBV6-1
D: TRBD1
size: .
J: TRBJ1-5
CDR3: CASSPGTGYNQPQHF
DNA: TGTGCCAGCAGTCCCGGGACAGGCTACAATCAGCCCCAGCATTTT

V: TRBV15
D: TRBD2
size: .
J: TRBJ2-3
CDR3: CATSRDTSGKYTQYF
DNA: TGTGCCACCAGCAGAGACACTAGCGGGAAATATACGCAGTATTTT